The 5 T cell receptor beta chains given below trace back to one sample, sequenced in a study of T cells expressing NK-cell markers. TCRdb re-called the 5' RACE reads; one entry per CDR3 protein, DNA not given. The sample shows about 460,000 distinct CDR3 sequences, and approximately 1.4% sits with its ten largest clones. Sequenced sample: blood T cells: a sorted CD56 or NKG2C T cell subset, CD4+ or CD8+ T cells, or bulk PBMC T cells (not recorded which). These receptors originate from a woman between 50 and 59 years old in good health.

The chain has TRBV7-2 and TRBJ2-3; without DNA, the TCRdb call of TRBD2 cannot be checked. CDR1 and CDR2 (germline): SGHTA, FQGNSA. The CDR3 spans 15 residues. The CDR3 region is CASSPTSGSSDTQYF.

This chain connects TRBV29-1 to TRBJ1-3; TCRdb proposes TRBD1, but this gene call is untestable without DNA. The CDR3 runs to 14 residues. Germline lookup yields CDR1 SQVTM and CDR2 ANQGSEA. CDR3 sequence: CSVEWGSRRNTIYF. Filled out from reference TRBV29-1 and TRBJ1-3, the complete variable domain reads SAVISQKPSRDICQRGTSLTIQCQVDSQVTMMFWYRQQPGQSLTLIATANQGSEATYESGFVIDKFPISRPNLTFSTLTVSNMSPEDSSIYLCSVEWGSRRNTIYFGEGSWLTVV.

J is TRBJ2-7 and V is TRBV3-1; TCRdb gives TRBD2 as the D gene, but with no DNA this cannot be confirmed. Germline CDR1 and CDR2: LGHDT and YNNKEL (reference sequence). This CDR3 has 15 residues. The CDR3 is CASSQVAGRAPEQYF.

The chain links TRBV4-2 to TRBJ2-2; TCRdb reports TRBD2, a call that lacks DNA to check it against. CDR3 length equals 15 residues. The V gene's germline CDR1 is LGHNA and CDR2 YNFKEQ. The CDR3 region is CASSQDTSFSGELFF.

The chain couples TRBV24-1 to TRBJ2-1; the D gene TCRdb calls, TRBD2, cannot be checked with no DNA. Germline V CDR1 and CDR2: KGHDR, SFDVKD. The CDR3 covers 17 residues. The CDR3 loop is CATSDPPDRATNNEQFF.